This T cell receptor beta chain came from a study of T cell responses to AZD1222 COVID-19 vaccine. Study-level points and caveats: Along spike, vaccine-associated CD4 TCRs were found throughout, with dominance at 160-218 and 743-854. A rise in Spike-specific TCR breadth and depth followed two AZD1222 doses. A mostly white British donor set with more females was recruited, and clonal diversity was possibly underestimated. Repertoires were collected only later (after the peak T cell response had occurred).

With respect to this clone: Its specificity is unknown.

Data came from immunoSEQ multiplex PCR; TCRdb stores just in-frame clones and leaves some out. Among over 150,000 clones, around nine tenths were seen once, and the ten largest hold more than 1.5%. This receptor was obtained from an adult in good health. This specimen consisted of peripheral blood, obtained on day 0 of AZD1222 vaccination.

CDR3 DNA sequence: TGTGCCAGCAGCTTAGTGGACGGAGAGACCCAGTACTTC. It yields the protein CASSLVDGETQYF. The chain employs TRBV13 and TRBJ2-5; the D is unclear. This CDR3 spans 13 amino acids. Germline V gives CDR1 PRHDT, CDR2 FYEKMQ (reference sequence). Trimming removed 1 base at V and 4 bases at J, with 7 bases between.